This TCR beta chain was recovered during a study of tumor and adjacent non-tumor tissue in lung cancer. Study information: Patients comprised roughly 12 adenocarcinoma, a couple of squamous cell carcinoma and 1 small cell lung cancer. Broader study findings: Patients with more diverse tumor TCRs had worse survival. Tumor tissue had significantly higher TCR diversity than normal lung.

The library came from three nested PCR rounds adapted from ARM-PCR protocols. Each CDR3 protein gets one entry after TCRdb re-called the multiplex PCR reads with MiXCR. The sample comprises about 43,000 distinct CDR3 sequences, roughly 60% of which are singletons, and less than 55% rests with the top ten. Turning to this clonotype: Its target is not known. Without the conserved terminal phenylalanine or tryptophan, this CDR3 likely stems from a read error.

This CDR3 spans 16 amino acids. Between the trimmed V and J ends, which lost 7 bases and 3 bases, there was a span of 16 bases. RNA was extracted from bulk tissue without any cell sorting. This non-tumor lung sample came from over 3 cm beyond the tumor edge. Donors were chemotherapy-naive, newly diagnosed lung cancer surgical patients in China, August–late 2014. Sequencing was carried out using distant non-tumor lung tissue. The receptor's source is a man aged 45-65 years with non-small cell lung cancer. The V gene is TRBV12-3 or TRBV12-4, the J gene TRBJ2-6; perhaps D is TRBD1 or TRBD2 (5 bases each). The CDR3 DNA reads TGTGCCAGCATGATTGAGGGGAACGGTGGGGCCAACGTCCTGACTTTG. Protein product: CASMIEGNGGANVLTL.